A single sample is the source of the 28 T cell receptor beta chains below, sequenced in a study of T cell responses to AZD1222 COVID-19 vaccine. Libraries were prepared by immunoSEQ multiplex PCR; TCRdb keeps only in-frame clonotypes and omits some of them. The sample gives tens of thousands of clones, 85% to 90% of which show up once; roughly 5.6% is in the top ten. Source: peripheral blood, taken on day 0 of AZD1222 vaccination. Every receptor here comes from an adult in good health.

The CDR3 loop is CASSGAGAQETQYF. In DNA form, the CDR3 reads TGTGCCAGCAGTGGAGCGGGAGCACAAGAGACCCAGTACTTC. The V gene is TRBV6-2 or TRBV6-3, the J gene TRBJ2-5, with TRBD2 matching over 8 bases. Germline V gene sequence: CDR1 MNHEY, CDR2 SVGEGT. The CDR3 totals 14 residues. Trimming at V came to 5 bases and at J to 2 bases, leaving 4 bases not matched to a gene.

This clone was seen just once. The V gene is TRBV10-3, the J gene TRBJ2-1; TRBD2 matches at 10 bases. CDR1 is ENHRY, CDR2 SYGVKD, per germline. The V and J ends lost 10 bases and 5 bases, in that order; junction bases with no gene match: 8. The CDR3 consists of 14 residues. CDR3 nucleotide sequence: TGTGCCACCTTTTCAGCGGGGGGGAACAATGAGCAGTTCTTC. It translates to CATFSAGGNNEQFF.

This clone was seen once. This chain's CDR3 is CASSPRTGGKNTEAFF. The DNA for the CDR3 is TGTGCCAGCTCACCTCGGACAGGGGGAAAGAACACTGAAGCTTTCTTT. The chain employs TRBV18 and TRBJ1-1; 10 nucleotides align to TRBD1. The CDR3 length is 16 residues. Germline values: CDR1 KGHSH, CDR2 LQKENI. With 3 bases clipped from V and 1 base from J, the junction kept 5 bases outside the gene matches.

This clone was detected only once. DNA for the CDR3: TGCGCCAGCAGCCCAGGCGGGGCCCCATTCGATGGCTACACCTTC. Residues: CASSPGGAPFDGYTF. The gene calls are TRBV5-1 and TRBJ1-2; the D gene is possibly TRBD1 (5 bases). Germline loops: CDR1 SGHRS, CDR2 YFSETQ. The CDR3 extends over 15 amino acids. Trimming took off 4 bases at V and 6 bases at J, with 19 bases between the two ends.

The chain recombines TRBV7-9 with TRBJ2-2; 11 bases line up with TRBD1. V lost 2 bases to trimming and J lost 6 bases; unmatched junction nucleotides: 5. The CDR3 contains 16 residues. Germline CDR1 is SEHNR and CDR2 is FQNEAQ (reference sequence). This CDR3 is CASSLILGQGAGELFF. The DNA for the CDR3 is TGTGCCAGCAGCTTAATATTGGGACAGGGGGCCGGGGAGCTGTTTTTT.

The J gene is TRBJ2-1, the V gene TRBV29-1, with D perhaps TRBD1 or TRBD2 (5 bases each). The V and J ends lost 3 bases and 0 bases respectively, with 15 bases between them. Germline V gives CDR1 SQVTM, CDR2 ANQGSEA. The CDR3 loop spans 16 amino acids. The CDR3, as DNA: TGCAGCGTTGAGGGGACGGAACCGTTCTCCTACAATGAGCAGTTCTTC. It is translated as CSVEGTEPFSYNEQFF.

The chain couples TRBV7-9 to TRBJ1-2, with 7 bases matching TRBD1. The CDR3 covers 15 residues. Germline V gene lookup returns CDR1 SEHNR and CDR2 FQNEAQ (reference sequence). Trimming cost V 8 bases and J 0 bases; bases outside gene matches: 9. The CDR3 DNA sequence: TGTGCCAGCCCTCATAACAGGGGAGCTAACTATGGCTACACCTTC. It yields the protein CASPHNRGANYGYTF.

V usage is TRBV3-1 (or the pseudogene TRBV3-2) and J usage is TRBJ1-1; 7 bases align to TRBD1. There are 13 residues in the CDR3. Germline assignment: CDR1 LGHDT and CDR2 YNNKEL (reference sequence). The V gene end was trimmed by 2 bases and the J gene end by 5 bases; junction bases not matched to a gene: 2. The CDR3 here is CASSQTGETEAFF. The DNA of the CDR3 is TGTGCCAGCAGCCAAACAGGGGAGACTGAAGCTTTCTTT.

The V call is TRBV19, the J call TRBJ1-2; TRBD1 agrees at 7 bases. The germline CDR1 and CDR2 sequences are LNHDA and SQIVND (reference sequence). CDR3 length equals 12 residues. The V segment lost 7 bases and the J segment 6 bases; nucleotides outside the gene matches: 5. CDR3 protein: CASNSGQDGYTF. The CDR3 region has the DNA TGTGCCAGTAACTCCGGACAGGATGGCTACACCTTC.

The V gene is TRBV2, the J gene TRBJ1-2, with 8 bases lining up with TRBD1. Germline V lookup: CDR1 SNHLY, CDR2 FYNNEI. The J segment lost 8 bases and the V segment lost 6 bases, leaving 11 bases of the junction unmatched. The CDR3 spans 14 residues. CDR3 DNA sequence: TGTGCCAGCAGCCTAACCGGACAGGGTAGGGGCTACACCTTC. It is translated as CASSLTGQGRGYTF.

The chain carries TRBV4-2 and TRBJ1-2; D not resolved. Per the germline V gene, CDR1 is LGHNA and CDR2 is YNFKEQ. Trimming took 0 bases from V and 6 from J, leaving 8 bases between them. The CDR3 length is 13 residues. CDR3: CASSQEFVDGYTF. Written as DNA, the CDR3 is TGTGCCAGCAGCCAAGAATTCGTGGATGGCTACACCTTC.

This clone appeared once. The J gene is TRBJ2-3, the V gene TRBV19; TRBD1 agrees at 10 bases. The V segment lost 4 bases and the J segment 6 bases; nucleotides outside the gene matches: 10. CDR1 and CDR2 from the germline V gene are LNHDA and SQIVND (reference sequence). CDR3 length: 16 residues. In nucleotides, the CDR3 is TGTGCCAGTAGTAGAGGGGGACAGGGGTTGGACGATACGCAGTATTTT. As protein: CASSRGGQGLDDTQYF.

The chain is built from TRBV7-3 and TRBJ2-7, with 8 bases lining up with TRBD1. Germline CDR1 reads SGHTA; CDR2 reads FQGTGA. The trim removed 5 bases at V and 4 bases at J, leaving 4 bases unmatched. The CDR3 spans 13 residues. The CDR3, as DNA: TGTGCCAGCAGCCTGGGGACAGGTTACGAGCAGTACTTC. It yields the protein CASSLGTGYEQYF.

The chain links TRBV29-1 to TRBJ1-2; 7 bases are shared with TRBD1. Per the germline V gene, CDR1 is SQVTM and CDR2 is ANQGSEA. The CDR3 is 21 amino acids. With V trimmed by 6 bases and J by 5 bases, 33 bases remained unmatched. The CDR3 DNA is TGCAGCGTGCCAGAACAGGGGCCATCTCCACATACTTTCAGGGCTACGTATGGCTACACCTTC. It is translated as CSVPEQGPSPHTFRATYGYTF. Full variable domain (rest looked up from reference TRBV29-1 and TRBJ1-2): SAVISQKPSRDICQRGTSLTIQCQVDSQVTMMFWYRQQPGQSLTLIATANQGSEATYESGFVIDKFPISRPNLTFSTLTVSNMSPEDSSIYLCSVPEQGPSPHTFRATYGYTFGSGTRLTVV.

J is TRBJ1-1 and V is TRBV13; D gene uncertain. The ends were cut back, 4 bases at V and 8 bases at J, with 14 bases in the middle. This CDR3 has 13 amino acids. CDR1 and CDR2 from the germline V gene are PRHDT and FYEKMQ (reference sequence). The chain's CDR3 is CASSSRDGREAFF. The CDR3 DNA reads TGTGCCAGCAGCTCCCGAGACGGTAGGGAAGCTTTCTTT.

This chain links TRBV29-1 with TRBJ2-1, with D perhaps TRBD1 or TRBD2 (6 bases each). Germline V gene sequence: CDR1 SQVTM, CDR2 ANQGSEA. The V and J ends lost 6 bases and 5 bases respectively, with 23 bases between them. The CDR3 is 16 amino acids. The CDR3, as DNA: TGCAGCGTAGGCACCCAAGACAGGAGGGTAGACAATGAGCAGTTCTTC. Its translation: CSVGTQDRRVDNEQFF.

V gene TRBV4-1 combines with J gene TRBJ1-4, with a tentative D call TRBD1 (6 bases). Trimming cost V 6 bases and J 8 bases, with 19 bases left between them. Germline CDR1 MGHRA, CDR2 YSYEKL. This CDR3 comprises 15 residues. The CDR3 nucleotides are TGCGCCAGCAGGGACACAGGGAAGAAGCAAGAAAAACTGTTTTTT. It codes for CASRDTGKKQEKLFF.

The CDR3 sequence is CSVPGQGNEQFF. CDR3 bases: TGCAGCGTACCGGGACAGGGCAATGAGCAGTTCTTC. V usage is TRBV29-1 and J usage is TRBJ2-1, with 9 bases identical to TRBD1. Germline V gene lookup returns CDR1 SQVTM and CDR2 ANQGSEA. V trimming: 6 bases; J trimming: 6 bases; junction bases outside the gene matches: 3. There are 12 residues in the CDR3.

The chain couples TRBV11-2 to TRBJ2-3; 7 nucleotides line up with TRBD2. Germline CDR1 SGHAT, CDR2 FQNNGV. This CDR3 has 15 amino acids. Trimming took 6 bases from V and 1 from J; bases not matched to a gene: 7. As DNA, the CDR3 is TGTGCCAGCAGAGCCAGCGGGGCCCGCACAGATACGCAGTATTTT. Translation: CASRASGARTDTQYF. Looking up the rest from reference TRBV11-2 and TRBJ2-3 gives the full variable domain: EAGVAQSPRYKIIEKRQSVAFWCNPISGHATLYWYQQILGQGPKLLIQFQNNGVVDDSQLPKDRFSAERLKGVDSTLKIQPAKLEDSAVYLCASRASGARTDTQYFGPGTRLTVL.

The count of this clone is one. The chain employs TRBV23-1 and TRBJ2-7; possibly TRBD1 for D (7 bases). TRBV23-1 is noted as an ORF with a role that remains uncertain. The CDR3 loop spans 13 amino acids. Here the CDR3 DNA reads TGCGCTTCCCCAGGGGGGACTCCCTACGAGCAGTACTTC. Protein sequence: CASPGGTPYEQYF.

Only one count was recorded for this clone. The chain uses TRBV7-6 and TRBJ1-2; 10 bases fit TRBD1. Germline CDR1 and CDR2: SGHVS and FNYEAQ. CDR3 length equals 16 residues. The ends lost 6 bases at V and 7 bases at J; junction bases unmatched: 14. CDR3: CASSSSKGQGFSGYTF. In DNA form, the CDR3 reads TGTGCCAGCAGTTCCTCGAAGGGACAGGGGTTTTCTGGCTACACCTTC.

The chain is built from TRBV27 and TRBJ1-1; D might be TRBD1 (5 bases). The CDR3 is made up of 14 amino acids. V was cut by 2 bases and J by 4 bases, with 11 bases left in between. Per germline, CDR1 MNHEY and CDR2 SMNVEV (reference sequence). In DNA, the CDR3 is TGTGCCAGCAGTTTAGAGGGCGGGGGCACTGAAGCTTTCTTT. Its protein product is CASSLEGGGTEAFF.

The rearrangement joins TRBV11-3 to TRBJ2-5; 14 bases are a match to TRBD2. Per germline, CDR1 SGHNT and CDR2 YENEEA. The length of the CDR3 is 18 residues. After removal of 5 bases from V and 2 bases from J, the junction contained 10 bases not matched to a gene. The CDR3 DNA sequence: TGTGCCAGCAGCCCTCCCCTAGGACTAGCGGGGGGACAAGAGACCCAGTACTTC. Amino acids: CASSPPLGLAGGQETQYF.

V gene TRBV18 combines with J gene TRBJ2-5; no reliable D call. V lost 1 base to trimming and J lost 2 bases, with 14 bases between them. The length of the CDR3 is 16 residues. CDR1 is KGHSH, CDR2 LQKENI, per germline. The CDR3 here is CASSPQSPEWQETQYF. CDR3 sequence (DNA): TGTGCCAGCTCACCACAATCCCCCGAGTGGCAAGAGACCCAGTACTTC. Full variable domain (missing parts from reference TRBV18 and TRBJ2-5): NAGVMQNPRHLVRRRGQEARLRCSPMKGHSHVYWYRQLPEEGLKFMVYLQKENIIDESGMPKERFSAEFPKEGPSILRIQQVVRGDSAAYFCASSPQSPEWQETQYFGPGTRLLVL.

The gene calls are TRBV19 and TRBJ1-5; D is uncertain. Per germline, CDR1 LNHDA and CDR2 SQIVND (reference sequence). The CDR3 is made up of 13 amino acids. Trimming cost V 5 bases and J 1 base, with 6 bases left between them. The CDR3: CASSADSNQPQHF. The CDR3 DNA follows: TGTGCCAGTAGTGCCGACAGCAATCAGCCCCAGCATTTT.

In DNA, the CDR3 is TGTGCCAGTAGTATAGATCGGATGGGGTTGAGGGGGTCCACCGGGGAGCTGTTTTTT. It translates to CASSIDRMGLRGSTGELFF. V usage is TRBV19 and J usage is TRBJ2-2; D is possibly TRBD1 (6 bases). The CDR3 consists of 19 residues. Germline V gene lookup returns CDR1 LNHDA and CDR2 SQIVND (reference sequence). V was cut by 0 bases and J by 4 bases, with 21 bases left in between.

The V and J genes are TRBV18 and TRBJ1-4; maybe TRBD1 (6 bases). The germline V gene encodes CDR1 KGHSH and CDR2 LQKENI. V was clipped by 1 base and J by 8 bases, with 17 bases between them. This CDR3 spans 16 amino acids. The CDR3, as DNA: TGTGCCAGCTCACCACGAGGAGATAGGGGGAAGGAAAAACTGTTTTTT. Translation: CASSPRGDRGKEKLFF.

This clone was found once. The chain is built from TRBV3-1 (or the pseudogene TRBV3-2) and TRBJ2-2, with 9 bases matching TRBD2. The CDR3 has 17 residues. The germline V gene encodes CDR1 LGHDT and CDR2 YNNKEL (reference sequence). The ends lost 1 base at V and 1 base at J; junction bases unmatched: 4. The CDR3 sequence: CASSQVVLAGNTGELFF. The CDR3 nucleotides read TGTGCCAGCAGCCAAGTAGTACTAGCGGGGAACACCGGGGAGCTGTTTTTT.